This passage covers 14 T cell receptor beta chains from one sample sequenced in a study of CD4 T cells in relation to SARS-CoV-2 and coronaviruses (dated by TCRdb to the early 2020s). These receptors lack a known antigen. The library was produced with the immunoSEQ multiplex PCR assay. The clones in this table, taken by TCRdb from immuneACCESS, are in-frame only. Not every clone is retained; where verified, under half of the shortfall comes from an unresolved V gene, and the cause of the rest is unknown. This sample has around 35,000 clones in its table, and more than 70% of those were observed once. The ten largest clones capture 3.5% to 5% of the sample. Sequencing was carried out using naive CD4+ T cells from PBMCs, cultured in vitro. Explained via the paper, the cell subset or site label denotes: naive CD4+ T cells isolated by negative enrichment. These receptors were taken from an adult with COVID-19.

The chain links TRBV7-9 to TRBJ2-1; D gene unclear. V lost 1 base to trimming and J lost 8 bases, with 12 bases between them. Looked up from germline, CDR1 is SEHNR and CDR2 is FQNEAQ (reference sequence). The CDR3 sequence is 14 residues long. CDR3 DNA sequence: TGTGCCAGCAGCTTAGGGCCGACATCTCATGAGCAGTTCTTC. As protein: CASSLGPTSHEQFF. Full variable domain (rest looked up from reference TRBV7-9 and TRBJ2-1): DTGVSQNPRHKITKRGQNVTFRCDPISEHNRLYWYRQTLGQGPEFLTYFQNEAQLEKSRLLSDRFSAERPKGSFSTLEIQRTEQGDSAMYLCASSLGPTSHEQFFGPGTRLTVL.

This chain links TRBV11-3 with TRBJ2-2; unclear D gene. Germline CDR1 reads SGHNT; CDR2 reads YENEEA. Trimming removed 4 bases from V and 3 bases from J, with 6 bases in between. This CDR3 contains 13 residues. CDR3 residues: CASSSLHTGELFF. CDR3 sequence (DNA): TGTGCCAGCAGCTCCTTACACACCGGGGAGCTGTTTTTT.

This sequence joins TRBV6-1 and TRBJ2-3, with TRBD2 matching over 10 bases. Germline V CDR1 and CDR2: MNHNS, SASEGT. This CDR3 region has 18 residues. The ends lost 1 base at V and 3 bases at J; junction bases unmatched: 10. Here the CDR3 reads CASSEGRLAGGGTDTQYF. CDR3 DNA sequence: TGTGCCAGCAGTGAAGGCCGTTTAGCGGGAGGTGGAACAGATACGCAGTATTTT.

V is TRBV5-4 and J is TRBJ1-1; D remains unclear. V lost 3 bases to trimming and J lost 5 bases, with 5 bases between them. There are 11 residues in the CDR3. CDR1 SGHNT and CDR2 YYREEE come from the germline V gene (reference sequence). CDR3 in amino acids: CASSSDTEAFF. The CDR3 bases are TGTGCCAGCAGCTCAGATACTGAAGCTTTCTTT.

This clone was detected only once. CDR3 region: CATSEDGESSYEQYF. The CDR3, as DNA: TGTGCCACCTCGGAGGATGGAGAGAGCTCCTACGAGCAGTACTTC. The rearrangement joins TRBV15 to TRBJ2-7; tentatively, D is TRBD2 (5 bases). This CDR3 region has 15 residues. Germline V gives CDR1 LNHNV, CDR2 YYDKDF (reference sequence). Trimming took off 8 bases at V and 0 bases at J, with 17 bases between the two ends.

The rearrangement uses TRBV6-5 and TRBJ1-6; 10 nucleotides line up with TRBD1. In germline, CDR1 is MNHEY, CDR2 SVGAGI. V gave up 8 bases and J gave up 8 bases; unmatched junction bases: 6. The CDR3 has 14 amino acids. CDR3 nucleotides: TGTGCCAGCCGGACAGGGGGTTCGCATTCACCCCTCCACTTT. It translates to CASRTGGSHSPLHF.

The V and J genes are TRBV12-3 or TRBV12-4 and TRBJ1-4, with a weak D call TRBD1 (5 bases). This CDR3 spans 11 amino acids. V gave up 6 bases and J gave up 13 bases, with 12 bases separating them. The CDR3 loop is CASSGTEGLFF. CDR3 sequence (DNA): TGTGCCAGCAGCGGGACCGAGGGACTGTTTTTT.

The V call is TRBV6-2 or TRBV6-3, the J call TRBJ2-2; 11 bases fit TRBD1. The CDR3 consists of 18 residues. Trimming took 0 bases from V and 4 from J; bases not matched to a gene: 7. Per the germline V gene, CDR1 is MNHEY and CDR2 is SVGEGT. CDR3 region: CASSYSFGQGASTGELFF. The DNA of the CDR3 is TGTGCCAGCAGTTACTCGTTTGGACAGGGGGCTAGCACCGGGGAGCTGTTTTTT.

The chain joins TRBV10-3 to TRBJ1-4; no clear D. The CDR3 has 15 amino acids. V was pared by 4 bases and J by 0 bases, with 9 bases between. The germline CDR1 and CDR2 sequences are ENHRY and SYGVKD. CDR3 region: CAISARDSTNEKLFF. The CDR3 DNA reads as TGTGCCATCAGTGCTCGGGATTCAACTAATGAAAAACTGTTTTTT.

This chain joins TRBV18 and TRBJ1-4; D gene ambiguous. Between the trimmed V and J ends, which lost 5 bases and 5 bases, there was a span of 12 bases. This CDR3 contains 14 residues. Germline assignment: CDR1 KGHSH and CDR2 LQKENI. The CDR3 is CASSSPYRNEKLFF. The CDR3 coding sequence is TGTGCCAGCTCAAGCCCCTACAGAAATGAAAAACTGTTTTTT.

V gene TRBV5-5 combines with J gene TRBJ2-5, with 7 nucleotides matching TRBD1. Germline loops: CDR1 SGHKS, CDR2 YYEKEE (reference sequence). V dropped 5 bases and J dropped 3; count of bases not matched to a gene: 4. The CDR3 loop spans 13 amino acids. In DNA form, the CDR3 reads TGTGCCAGCAGTCGTGGGACAGAAGAGACCCAGTACTTC. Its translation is CASSRGTEETQYF.

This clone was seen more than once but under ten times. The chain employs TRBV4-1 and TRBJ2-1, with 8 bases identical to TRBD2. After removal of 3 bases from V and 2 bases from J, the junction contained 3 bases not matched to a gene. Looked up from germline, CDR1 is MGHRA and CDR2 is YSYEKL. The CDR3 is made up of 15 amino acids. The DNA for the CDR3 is TGCGCCAGCAGCCAGCAGCGGGAGACCTACAATGAGCAGTTCTTC. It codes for CASSQQRETYNEQFF.

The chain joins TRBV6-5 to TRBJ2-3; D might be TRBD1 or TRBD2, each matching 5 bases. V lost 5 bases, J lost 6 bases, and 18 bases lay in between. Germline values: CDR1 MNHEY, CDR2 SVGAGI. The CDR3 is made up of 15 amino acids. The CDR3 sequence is CASSPQNPGPDTQYF. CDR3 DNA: TGTGCCAGCAGTCCCCAGAACCCGGGGCCTGATACGCAGTATTTT.

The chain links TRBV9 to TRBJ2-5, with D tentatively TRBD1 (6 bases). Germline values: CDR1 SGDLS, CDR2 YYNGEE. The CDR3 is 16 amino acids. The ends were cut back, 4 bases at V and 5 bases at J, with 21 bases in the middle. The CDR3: CASSPIARGKGETQYF. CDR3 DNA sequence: TGTGCCAGCAGCCCCATAGCCAGGGGCAAGGGGGAGACCCAGTACTTC.